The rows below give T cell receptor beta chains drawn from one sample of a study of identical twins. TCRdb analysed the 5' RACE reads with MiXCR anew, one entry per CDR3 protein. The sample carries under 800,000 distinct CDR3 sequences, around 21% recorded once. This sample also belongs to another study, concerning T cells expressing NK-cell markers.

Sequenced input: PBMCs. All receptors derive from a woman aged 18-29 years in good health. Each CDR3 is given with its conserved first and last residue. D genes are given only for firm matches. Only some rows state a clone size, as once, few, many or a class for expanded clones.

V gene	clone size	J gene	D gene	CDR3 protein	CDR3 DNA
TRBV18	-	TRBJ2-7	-	CASSPGLSEEQYF	TGTGCCAGCTCGCCCGGGTTATCTGAGGAGCAGTACTTC
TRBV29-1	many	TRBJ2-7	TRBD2	CSVAAGGAYEQYF	TGCAGCGTTGCGGCGGGAGGAGCCTACGAGCAGTACTTC
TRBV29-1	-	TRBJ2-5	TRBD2	CSVEMASGRAGETQYF	TGCAGCGTTGAAATGGCTAGCGGGAGGGCCGGGGAGACCCAGTACTTC
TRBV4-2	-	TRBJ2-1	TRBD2	CASSQDPAGGDEQFF	TGTGCCAGCAGCCAAGATCCCGCGGGGGGCGATGAGCAGTTCTTC
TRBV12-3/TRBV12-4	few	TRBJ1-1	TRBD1	CASRLIQTGDTEAFF	TGTGCCAGCAGATTAATACAAACAGGGGATACTGAAGCTTTCTTT
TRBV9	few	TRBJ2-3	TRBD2	CASSVKTSGRADTQYF	TGTGCCAGCAGCGTAAAGACTAGCGGGAGGGCGGATACGCAGTATTTT
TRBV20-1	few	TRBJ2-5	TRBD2	CSARDRTSGGETQYF	TGCAGTGCTAGAGATCGTACTAGCGGAGGGGAGACCCAGTACTTC
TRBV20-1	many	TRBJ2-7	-	CSAREGRTYEQYF	TGCAGTGCTAGGGAGGGGCGGACCTACGAGCAGTACTTC
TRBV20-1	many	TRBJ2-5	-	CSARGAQETQYF	TGCAGTGCTAGGGGCGCCCAAGAGACCCAGTACTTC
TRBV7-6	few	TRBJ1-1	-	CASSQRGGGEAFF	TGTGCCAGCAGCCAGAGGGGAGGAGGTGAAGCTTTCTTT
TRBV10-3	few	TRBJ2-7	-	CAISAPGRNYEQYF	TGTGCCATCAGTGCCCCGGGGCGGAACTACGAGCAGTACTTC